The 6 T cell receptor beta chains given below trace back to one sample, sequenced in a study of T cell responses to AZD1222 COVID-19 vaccine. TCRdb's table, derived via immunoSEQ multiplex PCR, lists solely in-frame clones and lacks some. The repertoire holds 120,000 or so clones, with 65% to 90% as singletons. The sequencing used peripheral blood, collected on day 0 of AZD1222 vaccination. These receptor sequences come from an adult in good health.

V is TRBV18 and J is TRBJ1-6, with a possible D match to TRBD1 (6 bases). Trimming pared 2 bases from V and 0 bases from J, leaving 11 bases between. There are 17 residues in the CDR3. Germline V gene data show CDR1 as KGHSH and CDR2 as LQKENI. This CDR3 is CASSPTGTSSYNSPLHF. DNA of the CDR3: TGTGCCAGCTCACCAACAGGGACTAGCTCCTATAATTCACCCCTCCACTTT. Using reference TRBV18 and TRBJ1-6 for the parts outside the CDR3, the full variable domain is NAGVMQNPRHLVRRRGQEARLRCSPMKGHSHVYWYRQLPEEGLKFMVYLQKENIIDESGMPKERFSAEFPKEGPSILRIQQVVRGDSAAYFCASSPTGTSSYNSPLHFGNGTRLTVT.

The V and J genes are TRBV5-4 and TRBJ1-4; D is possibly TRBD1 (5 bases). The CDR3 spans 13 residues. With 6 bases removed from V and 8 bases from J, the gap between germline ends came to 14 bases. Germline CDR1 SGHNT, CDR2 YYREEE (reference sequence). The CDR3 region is CASTVRGSEKLFF. The CDR3 DNA reads as TGTGCCAGCACAGTCCGGGGGAGCGAAAAACTGTTTTTT.

This clone has more than one count but fewer than ten. This chain uses TRBV2 with TRBJ2-3, with D tentatively TRBD2 (5 bases). Trimming took 5 bases from V and 6 from J, leaving 18 bases between them. CDR1 is SNHLY and CDR2 is FYNNEI in the germline V gene. The CDR3 runs to 15 residues. As DNA, the CDR3 is TGTGCCAGCAGTATTTCGGGGTCGGTATCGGATACGCAGTATTTT. Residues: CASSISGSVSDTQYF.

The chain couples TRBV19 to TRBJ1-1; D is unresolved. Germline-derived CDR1 and CDR2 are LNHDA and SQIVND (reference sequence). The CDR3 contains 13 residues. Trimming removed 7 bases at V and 0 bases at J, with 9 bases between. The CDR3, as DNA: TGTGCCAGTACTCGGGCAATGAACACTGAAGCTTTCTTT. This codes for CASTRAMNTEAFF.

This rearrangement joins TRBV27 to TRBJ2-1, with D perhaps matching TRBD1 or TRBD2 (5 bases each). CDR3 length: 20 amino acids. Per germline, CDR1 MNHEY and CDR2 SMNVEV (reference sequence). V dropped 5 bases and J dropped 3 bases, with 29 bases sitting between them. The CDR3 DNA reads TGTGCCAGCAGTCCCTCCCGGGCACAGGCTGCGAGGGGAATCTACAATGAGCAGTTCTTC. Its translation: CASSPSRAQAARGIYNEQFF.

V gene TRBV2 combines with J gene TRBJ1-4, with a possible D match to TRBD1 (5 bases). Trimming stripped 7 bases from V and 0 bases from J, with 9 bases between. CDR1 is SNHLY and CDR2 is FYNNEI in the germline V gene. The CDR3 runs 14 residues. In nucleotides, the CDR3 is TGTGCCAGCACCCAGGACACAACTAATGAAAAACTGTTTTTT. As protein: CASTQDTTNEKLFF. The full variable domain, its missing parts supplied by reference TRBV2 and TRBJ1-4, is EPEVTQTPSHQVTQMGQEVILRCVPISNHLYFYWYRQILGQKVEFLVSFYNNEISEKSEIFDDQFSVERPDGSNFTLKIRSTKLEDSAMYFCASTQDTTNEKLFFGSGTQLSVL.